This T cell receptor (beta chain) was recorded in a study of cytomegalovirus exposure and HLA in healthy donors. Study-wide points: TCR sequences were mostly rare, though some public TCRs occurred in many donors. Per published reports, the classifier diagnosed cytomegalovirus status with high specificity and sensitivity. Specificity for CMV antigens was confirmed in vitro for a few of the CMV-associated chains. Cytomegalovirus-associated TCR beta chains were listed, numbering 164.

This CDR3 contains 15 residues. Germline CDR1 GTSNPN, CDR2 SVGIG (reference sequence). Trimming cost V 0 bases and J 3 bases, with 14 bases left between them. Generated by immunoSEQ multiplex PCR, the TCRdb table keeps only in-frame clones and is missing some. The table includes 180,000 or so clones, around nine tenths detected once. Remarks on this clone: Its antigen is unknown.

Source material: PBMCs. The chain couples TRBV30 to TRBJ1-2, with D unresolved. This TCR came from a man under 40 in good health and CMV-seropositive. The CDR3 protein is CAWSVGSAEDYGYTF. Here the CDR3 DNA reads TGTGCCTGGAGTGTAGGCTCCGCGGAAGACTATGGCTACACCTTC.